These 3 T cell receptor beta chains originate from one sample sequenced in a study of T cell responses to AZD1222 COVID-19 vaccine. Clones were sequenced by immunoSEQ multiplex PCR, and TCRdb holds only the in-frame ones, with some missing. The sample has 150,000 to 200,000 clones, approximately 90% seen once; the top ten hold around 1%. This material consisted of peripheral blood, taken 28 days after the second AZD1222 dose. Receptors were obtained from an adult who received the AZD1222 COVID-19 vaccine.

The genes are TRBV5-8 and TRBJ2-5; 9 nucleotides align to TRBD2. Trimming removed 4 bases from V and 5 bases from J; junction bases left unmatched: 6. This CDR3 has 14 residues. Germline V lookup: CDR1 SGHTS, CDR2 YDEGEE. The CDR3 nucleotides read TGTGCCAGCAGCCTGGGACTAGCCGTGGAGACCCAGTACTTC. Its protein product is CASSLGLAVETQYF.

The chain is built from TRBV11-3 and TRBJ2-7; D gene unclear. The CDR3 runs 12 residues. The germline gives CDR1 SGHNT, CDR2 YENEEA. The V and J ends lost 5 bases and 4 bases respectively, with 9 bases between them. CDR3 amino acids: CASSRLPYEQYF. CDR3 nucleotide sequence: TGTGCCAGCAGCCGACTTCCTTACGAGCAGTACTTC.

V and J are TRBV3-1 (or the pseudogene TRBV3-2) and TRBJ1-6; D is unresolved. The germline V and J ends were trimmed by 0 bases and 15 bases, with 9 bases remaining between them. Germline assignment: CDR1 LGHDT and CDR2 YNNKEL (reference sequence). The CDR3 totals 12 residues. The CDR3: CASSQETRVLHF. The CDR3 coding sequence is TGTGCCAGCAGCCAAGAAACTCGGGTCCTCCACTTT.